This T cell receptor beta chain was documented in a study of molecular identifiers for immune sequencing clone quantification. V dropped 0 bases and J dropped 6 bases, with 12 bases sitting between them. The CDR3 has 14 amino acids. Germline CDR1 reads GTSNPN; CDR2 reads SVGIG (reference sequence). Points from the study as a whole: Effector cells kept over 98% of their molecules in clones above 20 RNA copies, while naive cells kept under 1% there.

Many counts were recorded for this clonotype. Its antigen is not known. Libraries for naive CD8 T cells, which were made from approximately 20,000 to 980,000 sorted cells, drew on 10%, 30% or 50% of the RNA. TCRdb reprocessed the PCR reads via MiXCR and lists one record per CDR3 protein. Among just under 650,000 distinct CDR3 sequences listed, 20% were seen once. The chain uses TRBV30 and TRBJ1-5; D gene unclear. Sequenced material: naive CD8+ T cells from blood, with Jurkat cell RNA spiked in. Subset defined: FACS-sorted CD8+CD4-CCR7+CD45RA+ naive T cells. The TCR sequence derives from a human donor in good health. Some libraries in this study had Jurkat cell RNA spiked in. DNA of the CDR3: TGTGCCTGGAGTGTAGCTGACGTAGGTCAGCCCCAGCATTTT. Its protein product is CAWSVADVGQPQHF. The full variable domain, rest sourced from reference TRBV30 and TRBJ1-5, is SQTIHQWPATLVQPVGSPLSLECTVEGTSNPNLYWYRQAAGRGLQLLFYSVGIGQISSEVPQNLSASRPQDRQFILSSKKLLLSDSGFYLCAWSVADVGQPQHFGDGTRLSIL.